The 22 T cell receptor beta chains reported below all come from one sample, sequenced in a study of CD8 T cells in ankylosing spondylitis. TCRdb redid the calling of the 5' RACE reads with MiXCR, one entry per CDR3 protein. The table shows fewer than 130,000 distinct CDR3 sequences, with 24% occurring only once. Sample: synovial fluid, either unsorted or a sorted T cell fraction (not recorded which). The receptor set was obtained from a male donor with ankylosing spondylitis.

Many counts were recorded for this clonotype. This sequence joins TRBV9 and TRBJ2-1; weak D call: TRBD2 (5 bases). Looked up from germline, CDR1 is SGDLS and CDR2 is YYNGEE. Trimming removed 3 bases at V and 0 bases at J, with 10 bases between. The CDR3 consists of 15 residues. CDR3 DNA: TGTGCCAGCAGCGGAGATGGGAGCTCCTACAATGAGCAGTTCTTC. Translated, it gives CASSGDGSSYNEQFF.

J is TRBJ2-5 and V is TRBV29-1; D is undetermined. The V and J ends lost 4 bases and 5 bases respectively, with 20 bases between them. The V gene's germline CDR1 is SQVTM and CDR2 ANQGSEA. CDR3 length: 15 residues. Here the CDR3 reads CSVGPADHIGETQYF. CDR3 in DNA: TGCAGCGTTGGCCCCGCAGACCACATCGGGGAGACCCAGTACTTC.

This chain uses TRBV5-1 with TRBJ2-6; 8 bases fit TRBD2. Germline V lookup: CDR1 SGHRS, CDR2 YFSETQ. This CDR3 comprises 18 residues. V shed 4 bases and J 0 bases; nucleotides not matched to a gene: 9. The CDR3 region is CASSRLASLSSGANVLTF. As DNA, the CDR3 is TGCGCCAGCAGCCGACTAGCGAGCCTCAGCTCTGGGGCCAACGTCCTGACTTTC.

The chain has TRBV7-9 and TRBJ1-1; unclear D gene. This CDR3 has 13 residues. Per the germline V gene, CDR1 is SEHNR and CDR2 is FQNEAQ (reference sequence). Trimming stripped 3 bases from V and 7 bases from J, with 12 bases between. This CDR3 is CASSFGQRFEAFF. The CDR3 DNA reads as TGTGCCAGCAGCTTTGGGCAAAGGTTTGAAGCTTTCTTT.

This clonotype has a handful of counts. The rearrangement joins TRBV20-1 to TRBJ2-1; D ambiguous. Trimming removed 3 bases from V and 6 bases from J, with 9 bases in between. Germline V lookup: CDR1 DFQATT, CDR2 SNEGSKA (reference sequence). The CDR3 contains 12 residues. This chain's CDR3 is CSASAPFNEQFF. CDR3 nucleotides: TGCAGTGCTAGCGCTCCGTTCAATGAGCAGTTCTTC.

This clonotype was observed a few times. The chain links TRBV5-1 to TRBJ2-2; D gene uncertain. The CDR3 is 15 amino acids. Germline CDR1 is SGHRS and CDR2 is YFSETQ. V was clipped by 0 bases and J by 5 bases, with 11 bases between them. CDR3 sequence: CASSLELGATGELFF. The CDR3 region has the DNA TGCGCCAGCAGCTTGGAACTCGGAGCTACCGGGGAGCTGTTTTTT.

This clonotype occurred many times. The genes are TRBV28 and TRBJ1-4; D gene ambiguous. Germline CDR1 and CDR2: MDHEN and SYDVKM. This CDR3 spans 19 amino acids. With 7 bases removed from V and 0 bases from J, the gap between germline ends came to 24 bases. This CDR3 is CASTPAAAGNEATNEKLFF. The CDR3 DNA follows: TGTGCCAGCACCCCTGCAGCGGCAGGCAACGAAGCAACTAATGAAAAACTGTTTTTT.

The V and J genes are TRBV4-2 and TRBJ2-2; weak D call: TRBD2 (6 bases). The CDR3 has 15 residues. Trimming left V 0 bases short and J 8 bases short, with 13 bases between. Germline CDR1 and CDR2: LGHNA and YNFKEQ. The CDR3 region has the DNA TGTGCCAGCAGCCAAGAGGGACTTCCCCTAGGGGAGCTGTTTTTT. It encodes CASSQEGLPLGELFF.

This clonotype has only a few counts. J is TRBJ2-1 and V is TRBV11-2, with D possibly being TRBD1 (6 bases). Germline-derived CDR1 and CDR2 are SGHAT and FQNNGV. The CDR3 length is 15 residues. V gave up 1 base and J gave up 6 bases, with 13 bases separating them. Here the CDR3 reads CASSLAGQPRNEQFF. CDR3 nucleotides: TGTGCCAGCAGCTTAGCCGGACAGCCCCGCAATGAGCAGTTCTTC.

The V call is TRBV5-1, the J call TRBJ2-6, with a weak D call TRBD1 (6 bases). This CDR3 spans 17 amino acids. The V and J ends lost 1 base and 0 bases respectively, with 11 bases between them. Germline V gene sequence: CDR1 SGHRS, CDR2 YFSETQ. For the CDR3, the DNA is TGCGCCAGCAGCTTGACGACAGGCCTCTCTGGGGCCAACGTCCTGACTTTC. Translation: CASSLTTGLSGANVLTF.

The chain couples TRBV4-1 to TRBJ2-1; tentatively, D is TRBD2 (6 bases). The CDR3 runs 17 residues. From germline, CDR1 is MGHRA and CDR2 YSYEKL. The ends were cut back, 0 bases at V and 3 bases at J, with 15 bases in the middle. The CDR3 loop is CASSQEGVAELYNEQFF. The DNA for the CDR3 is TGCGCCAGCAGCCAAGAGGGTGTAGCGGAGCTCTACAATGAGCAGTTCTTC.

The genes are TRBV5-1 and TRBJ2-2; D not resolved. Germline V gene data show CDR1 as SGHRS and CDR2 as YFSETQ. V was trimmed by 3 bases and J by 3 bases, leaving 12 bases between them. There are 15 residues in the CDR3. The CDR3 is CASSYPNGDTGELFF. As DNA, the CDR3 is TGCGCCAGCAGCTACCCGAATGGGGACACCGGGGAGCTGTTTTTT.

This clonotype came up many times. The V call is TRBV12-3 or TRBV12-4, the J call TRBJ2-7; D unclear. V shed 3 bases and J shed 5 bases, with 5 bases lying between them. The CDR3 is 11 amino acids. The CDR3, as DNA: TGTGCCAGCAGTTTTAGGGACGAGCAGTACTTC. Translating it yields CASSFRDEQYF.

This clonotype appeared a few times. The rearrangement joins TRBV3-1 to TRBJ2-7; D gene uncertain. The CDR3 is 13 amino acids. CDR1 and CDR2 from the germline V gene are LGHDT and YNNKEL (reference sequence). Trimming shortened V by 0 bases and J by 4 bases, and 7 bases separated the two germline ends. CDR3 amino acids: CASSQDRLYEQYF. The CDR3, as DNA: TGTGCCAGCAGCCAAGACAGGCTATACGAGCAGTACTTC.

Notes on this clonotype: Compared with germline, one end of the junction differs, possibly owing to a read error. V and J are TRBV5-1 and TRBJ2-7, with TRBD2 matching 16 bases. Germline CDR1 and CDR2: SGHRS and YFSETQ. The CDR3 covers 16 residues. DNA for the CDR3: TGCGCCAGCAGATTGGGACTAGCGGGAGGGACCTACGAGCAGTACTTC. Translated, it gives CASRLGLAGGTYEQYF.

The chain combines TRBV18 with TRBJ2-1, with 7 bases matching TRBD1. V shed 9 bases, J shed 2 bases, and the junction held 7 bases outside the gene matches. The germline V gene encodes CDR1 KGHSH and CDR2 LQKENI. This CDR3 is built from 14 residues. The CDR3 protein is CASCGQATYNEQFF. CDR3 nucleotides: TGTGCCAGTTGCGGACAGGCAACCTACAATGAGCAGTTCTTC.

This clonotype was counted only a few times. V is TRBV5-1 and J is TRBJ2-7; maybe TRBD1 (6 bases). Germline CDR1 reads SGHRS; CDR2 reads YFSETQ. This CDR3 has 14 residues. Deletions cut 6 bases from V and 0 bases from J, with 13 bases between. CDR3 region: CASTPADSSYEQYF. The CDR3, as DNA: TGCGCCAGCACCCCGGCGGACAGCTCCTACGAGCAGTACTTC.

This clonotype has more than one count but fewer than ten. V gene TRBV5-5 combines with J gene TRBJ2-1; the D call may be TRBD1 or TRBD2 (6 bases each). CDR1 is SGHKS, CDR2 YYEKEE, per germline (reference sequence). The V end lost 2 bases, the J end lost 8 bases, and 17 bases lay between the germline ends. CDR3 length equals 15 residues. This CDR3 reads CASSLSRGDVHEQFF. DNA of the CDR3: TGTGCCAGCAGCTTAAGTAGGGGGGACGTCCATGAGCAGTTCTTC.

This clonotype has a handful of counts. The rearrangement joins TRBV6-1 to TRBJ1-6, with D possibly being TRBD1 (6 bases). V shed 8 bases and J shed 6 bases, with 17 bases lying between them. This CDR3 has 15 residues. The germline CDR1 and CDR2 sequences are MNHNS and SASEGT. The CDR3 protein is CASGTSTGPNSPLHF. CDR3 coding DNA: TGTGCCAGCGGGACCTCGACAGGTCCTAATTCACCCCTCCACTTT.

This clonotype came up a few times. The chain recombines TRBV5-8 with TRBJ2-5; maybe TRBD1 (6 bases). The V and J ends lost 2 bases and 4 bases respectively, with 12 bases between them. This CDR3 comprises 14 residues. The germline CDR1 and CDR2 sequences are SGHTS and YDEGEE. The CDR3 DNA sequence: TGTGCCAGCAGCTTCTACAGGGTTGGAGAGACCCAGTACTTC. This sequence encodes CASSFYRVGETQYF.

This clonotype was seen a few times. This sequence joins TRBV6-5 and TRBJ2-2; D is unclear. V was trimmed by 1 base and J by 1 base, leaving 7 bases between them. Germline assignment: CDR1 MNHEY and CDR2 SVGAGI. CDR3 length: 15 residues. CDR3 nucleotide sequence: TGTGCCAGCAGTTACTATCACGAGAACACCGGGGAGCTGTTTTTT. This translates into CASSYYHENTGELFF.

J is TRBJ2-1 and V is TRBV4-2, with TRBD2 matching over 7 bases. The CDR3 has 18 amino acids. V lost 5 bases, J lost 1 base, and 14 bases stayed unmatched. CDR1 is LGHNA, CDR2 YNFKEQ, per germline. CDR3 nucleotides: TGTGCCAGCAGCTCCTGGGGGAGAGCGGGACTTTCCTACAATGAGCAGTTCTTC. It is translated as CASSSWGRAGLSYNEQFF.